The next 4 T cell receptor beta chains were all read from a single sample in a study of cytomegalovirus exposure and HLA in healthy donors (dated by TCRdb to 2015 to 2018). Library creation used the immunoSEQ multiplex PCR assay. TCRdb carries this immuneACCESS record with in-frame sequences only. Its versions omit some clonotypes, under half of them owing to an unresolved V gene in the studies checked, with the rest unexplained. The sample has about 270,000 clones on record, 80% to 90% of them singletons. The ten largest account for roughly 1% of the sample. The sequencing input was PBMCs. The receptors shown here come from a woman aged 18-35 years in good health and CMV-seronegative.

V gene TRBV5-1 combines with J gene TRBJ2-4; 11 bases fit TRBD2. Germline-derived CDR1 and CDR2 are SGHRS and YFSETQ. J gave up 6 bases and V 5 bases, and 7 bases lay outside the gene matches. The CDR3 spans 15 residues. CDR3 DNA: TGCGCCAGCAGACGAACTAGCGGGAGACGAAACATTCAGTACTTC. This translates into CASRRTSGRRNIQYF.

This chain joins TRBV27 and TRBJ1-5; D not certain. The germline CDR1 and CDR2 sequences are MNHEY and SMNVEV (reference sequence). The CDR3 covers 14 residues. V was pared by 10 bases and J by 2 bases, with 15 bases between. In DNA, the CDR3 is TGTGCCACCCGGGCGGGTTTACGCAATCAGCCCCAGCATTTT. Translated, it gives CATRAGLRNQPQHF.

Only one count was recorded for this clone. The rearrangement joins TRBV30 to TRBJ2-2, with D possibly TRBD2 on 5 matching bases. CDR3 length equals 14 residues. Trimming pared 4 bases from V and 3 bases from J, leaving 12 bases between. The V gene's germline CDR1 is GTSNPN and CDR2 SVGIG (reference sequence). The CDR3 DNA sequence: TGTGCCTGGATTAAAGCGGCTTACACCGGGGAGCTGTTTTTT. This codes for CAWIKAAYTGELFF.

This clone showed up just a few times. The chain uses TRBV7-2 and TRBJ1-6; TRBD1 matches 8 bases. V shed 5 bases, J shed 14 bases, and the junction held 8 bases outside the gene matches. The V gene's germline CDR1 is SGHTA and CDR2 FQGNSA. The CDR3 contains 13 residues. The CDR3 nucleotides read TGTGCCAGCAGCCCGAGGACAGGGCCCACCCTCCACTTT. It codes for CASSPRTGPTLHF.